This T cell receptor (beta chain) was recorded in a study of yellow fever vaccine responses in identical twins. General study findings and limits: As reported, the vaccine T cell response of twins seemed partly convergent and partly personalized.

TCRdb independently ran MiXCR on the RT-PCR reads; one entry per CDR3 protein. This sample has around 2,200 distinct CDR3 sequences; approximately 80% occur once, and the top ten carry 5.4%. J gave up 1 base and V 6 bases, and 8 bases lay outside the gene matches. The CDR3 loop spans 15 amino acids. Germline V CDR1 and CDR2: SNHLY, FYNNEI. This clonotype has more than one count but fewer than ten. What it recognizes is unknown. The rearrangement joins TRBV2 to TRBJ1-1, with 7 nucleotides matching TRBD1. The sample consisted of T cells from blood (PBMCs), unsorted or a sorted subset (not recorded which), taken before or after yellow fever vaccination (not recorded which). This TCR was sampled from a woman aged 18-35 years who received the yellow fever vaccine. CDR3 loop: CASRPTRDRNTEAFF. CDR3 DNA: TGTGCCAGCAGACCCACCCGGGACAGGAACACTGAAGCTTTCTTT.